Listed here are 22 T cell receptor beta chains from one sample, sequenced in a study of cytomegalovirus exposure and HLA in healthy donors. The PCR was carried out with 60 Vbeta primers and 13 Jbeta primers. Clones were sequenced by immunoSEQ multiplex PCR, and TCRdb holds only the in-frame ones, with some missing. The sample records under 200,000 clones, around three quarters being singletons. The specimen sequenced was PBMCs. The origin of the receptors is a man between 35 and 55 years old in good health and CMV-seronegative.

V is TRBV29-1 and J is TRBJ2-1, with TRBD1 matching 10 bases. The CDR3 is made up of 13 amino acids. Losses at the gene ends were 4 bases for V and 6 bases for J; bases not matched to a gene: 3. CDR1 SQVTM and CDR2 ANQGSEA come from the germline V gene. CDR3 residues: CSVGDRGGNEQFF. CDR3 DNA sequence: TGCAGCGTTGGGGACAGGGGAGGCAATGAGCAGTTCTTC.

V usage is TRBV6-5 and J usage is TRBJ1-1, with D hard to call. CDR1 is MNHEY and CDR2 is SVGAGI in the germline V gene. The V and J ends lost 2 bases and 1 base respectively, with 11 bases between them. The CDR3 covers 15 residues. The CDR3 here is CASSYETGRNTEAFF. CDR3 bases: TGTGCCAGCAGTTACGAGACGGGAAGGAACACTGAAGCTTTCTTT.

In nucleotides, the CDR3 is TGTGCCAGTAGTGAGGGCAGGGGGCTCGGGGAGCAGTACTTC. Translation: CASSEGRGLGEQYF. The chain joins TRBV19 to TRBJ2-7; 8 nucleotides line up with TRBD1. Germline trimming cut 5 bases from V and 7 bases from J; bases unmatched to any gene: 10. Per the germline V gene, CDR1 is LNHDA and CDR2 is SQIVND (reference sequence). The CDR3 has 14 amino acids.

The chain combines TRBV7-8 with TRBJ2-7, with TRBD1 matching over 8 bases. The V gene's germline CDR1 is SGHVS and CDR2 FQNEAQ. CDR3 size: 18 residues. J lost 1 base, V lost 2 bases, and 13 bases had no gene match. The CDR3 nucleotides read TGTGCCAGCAGCTTAAGATTCGAACAGGGGGTGGGATCCTACGAGCAGTACTTC. Residues: CASSLRFEQGVGSYEQYF.

The V call is TRBV14, the J call TRBJ1-5, with D unclear. Per the germline V gene, CDR1 is SGHDN and CDR2 is FVKESK. This CDR3 is 13 amino acids long. The germline V and J ends were trimmed by 10 bases and 1 base, with 11 bases remaining between them. CDR3 region: CAILPRSNQPQHF. In DNA, the CDR3 is TGTGCCATCCTGCCCAGGAGCAATCAGCCCCAGCATTTT.

The chain joins TRBV4-1 to TRBJ2-7; the D gene is possibly TRBD1 (6 bases). Trimming shortened V by 0 bases and J by 3 bases, and 12 bases separated the two germline ends. The CDR3 has 15 residues. The germline CDR1 and CDR2 sequences are MGHRA and YSYEKL. CDR3 nucleotide sequence: TGCGCCAGCAGCCAAGATAACGGACAGAGCTACGAGCAGTACTTC. It is translated as CASSQDNGQSYEQYF.

The gene calls are TRBV5-6 and TRBJ1-2, with a weak D call TRBD1 (5 bases). Germline lookup yields CDR1 SGHDT and CDR2 YYEEEE. The V and J ends lost 0 bases and 3 bases respectively, with 15 bases between them. The CDR3 length is 16 residues. This CDR3 reads CASSLAGGRFDYGYTF. DNA of the CDR3: TGTGCCAGCAGCTTGGCCGGGGGTAGGTTCGACTATGGCTACACCTTC.

This rearrangement joins TRBV2 to TRBJ1-4; TRBD1 matches 9 bases. The germline CDR1 and CDR2 sequences are SNHLY and FYNNEI. CDR3 size: 14 residues. Germline trimming cut 4 bases from V and 8 bases from J; bases unmatched to any gene: 5. CDR3 amino acids: CASSGQGGREKLFF. CDR3 nucleotide sequence: TGTGCCAGCAGTGGACAGGGGGGGCGGGAAAAACTGTTTTTT.

The rearrangement joins TRBV6-5 to TRBJ2-1; 13 bases fit TRBD2. From germline, CDR1 is MNHEY and CDR2 SVGAGI. J gave up 10 bases and V 5 bases, and 5 bases lay outside the gene matches. The CDR3 is made up of 14 amino acids. CDR3 sequence: CASSKPGLAGEQFF. The DNA for the CDR3 is TGTGCCAGCAGTAAACCGGGACTAGCGGGGGAGCAGTTCTTC.

The chain recombines TRBV19 with TRBJ2-7; possibly TRBD2 for D (6 bases). Germline CDR1 LNHDA, CDR2 SQIVND (reference sequence). The CDR3 extends over 15 amino acids. V lost 1 base and J 2 bases, leaving 12 bases between the germline ends. The CDR3: CASSIGASATYEQYF. Written as DNA, the CDR3 is TGTGCCAGTAGTATAGGGGCTAGCGCAACCTACGAGCAGTACTTC.

This clone was counted a few times. The gene calls are TRBV23-1 and TRBJ1-2; D is undetermined. TRBV23-1 is filed as an ORF, its function uncertain. The CDR3 is 13 residues long. Trimming cost V 0 bases and J 13 bases, with 15 bases left between them. The CDR3 DNA sequence: TGCGCCAGCAGTCAATCCTACGAGCCTGGTTCCACCTTC. Its translation: CASSQSYEPGSTF.

The rearrangement links TRBV4-3 to TRBJ2-1; D is possibly TRBD2 (7 bases). CDR1 and CDR2 from the germline V gene are LGHNA and YSLEER. The CDR3 is 17 residues long. Between the trimmed V and J ends, which lost 0 bases and 4 bases, there was a span of 16 bases. This CDR3 is CASSQEGVGGPYNEQFF. The CDR3 DNA reads as TGCGCCAGCAGCCAAGAGGGGGTGGGGGGGCCTTACAATGAGCAGTTCTTC.

The chain carries TRBV6-5 and TRBJ2-1; 10 nucleotides line up with TRBD2. The V gene end was trimmed by 6 bases and the J gene end by 5 bases; junction bases not matched to a gene: 7. CDR1 is MNHEY, CDR2 SVGAGI, per germline. CDR3 length: 15 amino acids. The CDR3 reads CASRTTSGLHNEQFF. For the CDR3, the DNA is TGTGCCAGCAGGACGACTAGCGGGCTCCACAATGAGCAGTTCTTC.

The gene calls are TRBV11-2 and TRBJ2-7; 11 bases match TRBD2. In germline, CDR1 is SGHAT, CDR2 FQNNGV. CDR3 length: 15 residues. With 5 bases clipped from V and 2 bases from J, the junction kept 5 bases outside the gene matches. The CDR3 nucleotides read TGTGCCAGCAGCCGATCGACTAGCGGGGCCTACGAGCAGTACTTC. Translating it yields CASSRSTSGAYEQYF.

DNA for the CDR3: TGTGCCAGCAGAAAGGGTAAACTAGCGGGGCTCTCTGGGGCCAACGTCCTGACTTTC. It codes for CASRKGKLAGLSGANVLTF. This rearrangement joins TRBV11-3 to TRBJ2-6; 10 bases match TRBD2. V shed 6 bases and J 0 bases; nucleotides not matched to a gene: 11. Per germline, CDR1 SGHNT and CDR2 YENEEA. The CDR3 runs 19 residues.

The chain employs TRBV5-8 and TRBJ1-5; 8 bases agree with TRBD1. The CDR3 consists of 14 residues. CDR1 and CDR2 from the germline V gene are SGHTS and YDEGEE. The V segment lost 5 bases and the J segment 1 base; nucleotides outside the gene matches: 2. The CDR3 DNA sequence: TGTGCCAGCAGGGGACAGGCAAGCAATCAGCCCCAGCATTTT. Its translation is CASRGQASNQPQHF.

This clone was recorded a few times. The rearrangement links TRBV14 to TRBJ1-2; 7 positions agree with TRBD1. Per germline, CDR1 SGHDN and CDR2 FVKESK. The V segment lost 2 bases and the J segment 3 bases; nucleotides outside the gene matches: 3. This CDR3 region has 14 residues. The CDR3 DNA reads as TGTGCCAGCAGCCAAACAGGGGTGGACTATGGCTACACCTTC. It specifies CASSQTGVDYGYTF.

The chain links TRBV11-2 to TRBJ1-2; D gene uncertain. The CDR3 contains 15 residues. Germline V CDR1 and CDR2: SGHAT, FQNNGV. Trimming took 1 base from V and 0 from J, leaving 9 bases between them. CDR3 sequence reads: CASSLGAPANYGYTF. The CDR3, as DNA: TGTGCCAGCAGCTTAGGAGCTCCGGCTAACTATGGCTACACCTTC.

The V call is TRBV6-6, the J call TRBJ1-1, with TRBD1 as a possible D gene (5 bases). V was trimmed by 5 bases and J by 1 base, leaving 11 bases between them. The CDR3 totals 14 residues. The germline CDR1 and CDR2 sequences are MNHNY and SVGAGI (reference sequence). The CDR3 spells CASSPLGPNTEAFF. DNA for the CDR3: TGTGCCAGCAGTCCCCTGGGGCCGAACACTGAAGCTTTCTTT.

This chain links TRBV6-6 with TRBJ1-2; D gene uncertain. Trimming removed 2 bases at V and 7 bases at J, with 8 bases between. Germline CDR1 and CDR2: MNHNY and SVGAGI (reference sequence). This CDR3 comprises 12 residues. The CDR3 DNA is TGTGCCAGCAGTTACGGAGGTGGTGGCTACACCTTC. This translates into CASSYGGGGYTF.

The V gene is TRBV5-6, the J gene TRBJ2-7, with TRBD1 as a possible D gene (6 bases). This CDR3 is 13 amino acids long. Trimming took 0 bases from V and 4 from J, leaving 8 bases between them. In germline, CDR1 is SGHDT, CDR2 YYEEEE. The DNA of the CDR3 is TGTGCCAGCAGCTTGGACAGGGCTTACGAGCAGTACTTC. Residues: CASSLDRAYEQYF.

The chain is built from TRBV7-6 and TRBJ2-7, with D possibly being TRBD1 (5 bases). This CDR3 region has 13 residues. Germline V gene data show CDR1 as SGHVS and CDR2 as FNYEAQ. Trimming left V 5 bases short and J 4 bases short, with 12 bases between. The CDR3 region is CASSQGQLYEQYF. In DNA, the CDR3 is TGTGCCAGCAGCCAAGGACAATTATACGAGCAGTACTTC. Drawing the rest from reference TRBV7-6 and TRBJ2-7, the complete variable domain is GAGVSQSPRYKVTKRGQDVALRCDPISGHVSLYWYRQALGQGPEFLTYFNYEAQQDKSGLPNDRFSAERPEGSISTLTIQRTEQRDSAMYRCASSQGQLYEQYFGPGTRLTVT.